One sample yielded the 7 T cell receptor beta chains listed below, sequenced in a study of post-analysis software for immune sequencing data. For these receptors, no antigen is known. Findings and caveats of the study: Patients carried a handful of TRBV segments more frequently than controls did, and TRBV5-6, TRBV5-1 and TRBV20-1 were among them.

The TCR beta cDNA libraries contained unique molecular identifiers. Using its own MiXCR run on the PCR reads, TCRdb lists one record per CDR3 protein. The profile covers under 200,000 distinct CDR3 sequences, with approximately 28% appearing a single time and roughly 3.4% taken by the ten largest. Sequencing was performed on blood. Receptors originate from a girl aged 2 to 17 with multiple sclerosis.

This clonotype was observed at least ten times. The chain couples TRBV25-1 to TRBJ2-6, with TRBD1 as a possible D gene (6 bases). CDR1 is MGHDK, CDR2 SYGVNS, per germline. The CDR3 is made up of 17 amino acids. Trimming took off 5 bases at V and 0 bases at J, with 14 bases between the two ends. The CDR3 DNA follows: TGTGCCAGCAGTCTTAGGACAGATGTCTCTGGGGCCAACGTCCTGACTTTC. Translating gives CASSLRTDVSGANVLTF.

In its sample, this clonotype was seen many times. The chain joins TRBV29-1 to TRBJ2-1; D possibly matches TRBD1 or TRBD2 (5 bases each). The V gene's germline CDR1 is SQVTM and CDR2 ANQGSEA. V lost 5 bases and J lost 2, with 7 bases in between. The length of the CDR3 is 12 residues. CDR3 in amino acids: CSVWGTYNEQFF. In DNA, the CDR3 is TGCAGCGTTTGGGGGACCTACAATGAGCAGTTCTTC.

Many counts were recorded for this clonotype. This rearrangement joins TRBV12-3 or TRBV12-4 to TRBJ2-7; D possibly matches TRBD1 or TRBD2 (5 bases each). V was clipped by 3 bases and J by 2 bases, with 17 bases between them. This CDR3 has 16 amino acids. The CDR3 DNA reads TGTGCCAGCAGTTTTCAAGGGGCAGTGGGAGCCTACGAGCAGTACTTC. It translates to CASSFQGAVGAYEQYF.

The J gene is TRBJ2-1, the V gene TRBV7-2; 10 bases match TRBD2. The CDR3 loop spans 17 amino acids. After removal of 1 base from V and 6 bases from J, the junction contained 9 bases not matched to a gene. CDR1 SGHTA and CDR2 FQGNSA come from the germline V gene. The CDR3 loop is CASSLELAGRAGNEQFF. DNA of the CDR3: TGTGCCAGCAGCTTAGAACTAGCGGGGCGGGCTGGCAATGAGCAGTTCTTC.

The chain joins TRBV15 to TRBJ1-1; 8 nucleotides agree with TRBD1. Germline CDR1 and CDR2: LNHNV and YYDKDF (reference sequence). The CDR3 spans 14 residues. The ends lost 6 bases at V and 8 bases at J; junction bases unmatched: 11. The CDR3: CATSFPGQAAEAFF. The CDR3, as DNA: TGTGCCACCAGTTTCCCGGGACAGGCCGCCGAAGCTTTCTTT.

Details on this clonotype: Likely a read error: the CDR3 ends without its conserved phenylalanine or tryptophan. The DNA is left out, because the CDR3 cannot be placed on it with certainty; the CDR3 is given as TCRdb lists it. This CDR3 is CASGFTVYGYTC. This chain links TRBV12-3 or TRBV12-4 with TRBJ1-2. The CDR3 is 12 residues long, counting both termini.

Many counts were recorded for this clonotype. V and J are TRBV20-1 and TRBJ2-1; a weak D match, TRBD2 (6 bases). The CDR3 sequence is 14 residues long. Trimming removed 6 bases from V and 2 bases from J, with 14 bases in between. Germline lookup yields CDR1 DFQATT and CDR2 SNEGSKA (reference sequence). In nucleotides, the CDR3 is TGCAGTGCGACCGGGACTCGGGCCTACAATGAGCAGTTCTTC. Its translation: CSATGTRAYNEQFF.